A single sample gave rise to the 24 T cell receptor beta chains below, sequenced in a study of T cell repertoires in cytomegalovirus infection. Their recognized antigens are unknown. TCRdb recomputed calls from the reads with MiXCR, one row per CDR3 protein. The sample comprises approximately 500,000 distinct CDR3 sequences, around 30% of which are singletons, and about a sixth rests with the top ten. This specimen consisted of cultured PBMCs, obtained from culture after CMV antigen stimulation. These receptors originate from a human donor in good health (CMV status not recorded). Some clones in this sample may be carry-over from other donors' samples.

Written as DNA, the CDR3 is TGTGCCAGCAGCCTTCATCGGGGCCAGAACACTGAAGCTTTCTTT. It encodes CASSLHRGQNTEAFF. The chain links TRBV7-9 to TRBJ1-1; the D gene is possibly TRBD1 (5 bases). Trimming pared 5 bases from V and 1 base from J, leaving 14 bases between. Germline CDR1 reads SEHNR; CDR2 reads FQNEAQ (reference sequence). The CDR3 has 15 amino acids.

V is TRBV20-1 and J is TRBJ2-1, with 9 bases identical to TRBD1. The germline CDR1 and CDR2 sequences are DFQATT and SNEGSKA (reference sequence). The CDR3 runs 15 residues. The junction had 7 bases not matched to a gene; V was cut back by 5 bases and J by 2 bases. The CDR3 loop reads CSARDRATTYNEQFF. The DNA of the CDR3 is TGCAGTGCTCGGGACAGGGCTACAACCTACAATGAGCAGTTCTTC.

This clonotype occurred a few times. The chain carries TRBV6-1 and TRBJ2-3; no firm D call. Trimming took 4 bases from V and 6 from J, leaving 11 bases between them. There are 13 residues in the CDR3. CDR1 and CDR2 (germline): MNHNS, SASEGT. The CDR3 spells CASSARPRDTQYF. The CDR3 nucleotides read TGTGCCAGCAGTGCTCGACCGCGGGATACGCAGTATTTT.

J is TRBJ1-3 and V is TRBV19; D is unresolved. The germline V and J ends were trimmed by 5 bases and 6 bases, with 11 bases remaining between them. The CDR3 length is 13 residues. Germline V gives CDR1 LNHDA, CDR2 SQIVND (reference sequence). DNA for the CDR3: TGTGCCAGTAGTCTCCGGACTGTAAACACCATATATTTT. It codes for CASSLRTVNTIYF.

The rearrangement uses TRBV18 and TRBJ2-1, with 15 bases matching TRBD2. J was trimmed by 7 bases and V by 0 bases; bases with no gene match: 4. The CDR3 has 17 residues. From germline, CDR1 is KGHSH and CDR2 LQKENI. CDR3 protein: CASSPPGLAGGENEQFF. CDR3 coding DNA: TGTGCCAGCTCACCACCCGGACTAGCGGGAGGGGAAAATGAGCAGTTCTTC.

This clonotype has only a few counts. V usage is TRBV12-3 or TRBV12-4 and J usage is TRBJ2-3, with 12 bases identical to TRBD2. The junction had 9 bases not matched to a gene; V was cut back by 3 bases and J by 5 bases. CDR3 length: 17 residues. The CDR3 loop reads CASSFDSSGRAVDTQYF. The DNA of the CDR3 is TGTGCCAGCAGTTTCGATTCTAGCGGGAGGGCGGTAGATACGCAGTATTTT.

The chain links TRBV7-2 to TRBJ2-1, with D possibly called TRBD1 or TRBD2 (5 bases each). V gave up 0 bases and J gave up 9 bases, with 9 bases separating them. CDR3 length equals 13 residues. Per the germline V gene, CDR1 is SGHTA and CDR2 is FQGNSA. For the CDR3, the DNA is TGTGCCAGCAGCTTAGCGTTTGGGGGTGAGCAGTTCTTC. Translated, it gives CASSLAFGGEQFF.

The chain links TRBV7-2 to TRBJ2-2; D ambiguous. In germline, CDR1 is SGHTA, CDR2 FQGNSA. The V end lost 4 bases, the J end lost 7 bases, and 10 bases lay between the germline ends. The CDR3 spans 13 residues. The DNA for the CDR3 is TGTGCCAGCAGCTCTCTCGGTATCGGGGAGCTGTTTTTT. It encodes CASSSLGIGELFF. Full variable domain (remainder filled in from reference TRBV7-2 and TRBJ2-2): GAGVSQSPSNKVTEKGKDVELRCDPISGHTALYWYRQSLGQGLEFLIYFQGNSAPDKSGLPSDRFSAERTGGSVSTLTIQRTQQEDSAVYLCASSSLGIGELFFGEGSRLTVL.

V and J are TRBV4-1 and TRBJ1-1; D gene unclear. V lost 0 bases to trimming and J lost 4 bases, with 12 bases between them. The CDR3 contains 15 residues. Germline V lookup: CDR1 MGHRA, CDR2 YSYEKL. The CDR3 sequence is CASSQERESRTEAFF. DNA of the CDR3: TGCGCCAGCAGCCAAGAAAGGGAATCGCGCACTGAAGCTTTCTTT.

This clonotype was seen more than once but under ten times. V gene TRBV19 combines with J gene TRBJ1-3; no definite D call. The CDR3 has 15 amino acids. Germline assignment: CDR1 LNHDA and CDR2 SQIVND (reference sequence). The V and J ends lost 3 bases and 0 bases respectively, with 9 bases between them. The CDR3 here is CASSMSPDSGNTIYF. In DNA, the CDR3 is TGTGCCAGTAGTATGTCACCCGACTCTGGAAACACCATATATTTT. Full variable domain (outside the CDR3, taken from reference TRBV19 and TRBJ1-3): DGGITQSPKYLFRKEGQNVTLSCEQNLNHDAMYWYRQDPGQGLRLIYYSQIVNDFQKGDIAEGYSVSREKKESFPLTVTSAQKNPTAFYLCASSMSPDSGNTIYFGEGSWLTVV.

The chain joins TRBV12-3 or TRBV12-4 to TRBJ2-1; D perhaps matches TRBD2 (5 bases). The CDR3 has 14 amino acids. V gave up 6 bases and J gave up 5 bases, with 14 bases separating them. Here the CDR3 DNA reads TGTGCCAGCAGCGGGGAAGGGTCCCACAATGAGCAGTTCTTC. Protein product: CASSGEGSHNEQFF.

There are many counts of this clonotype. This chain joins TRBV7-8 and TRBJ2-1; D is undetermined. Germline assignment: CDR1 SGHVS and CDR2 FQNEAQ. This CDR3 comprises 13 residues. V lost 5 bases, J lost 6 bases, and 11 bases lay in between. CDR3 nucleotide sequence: TGTGCCAGCAGCGGCGACTTAGGCAATGAGCAGTTCTTC. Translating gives CASSGDLGNEQFF.

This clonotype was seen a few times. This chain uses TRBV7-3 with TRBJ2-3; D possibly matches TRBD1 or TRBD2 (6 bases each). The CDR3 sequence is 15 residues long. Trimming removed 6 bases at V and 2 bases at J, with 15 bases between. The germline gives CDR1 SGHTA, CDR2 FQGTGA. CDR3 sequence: CASSFEGGYTDTQYF. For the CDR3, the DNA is TGTGCCAGCAGTTTTGAGGGGGGATACACAGATACGCAGTATTTT.

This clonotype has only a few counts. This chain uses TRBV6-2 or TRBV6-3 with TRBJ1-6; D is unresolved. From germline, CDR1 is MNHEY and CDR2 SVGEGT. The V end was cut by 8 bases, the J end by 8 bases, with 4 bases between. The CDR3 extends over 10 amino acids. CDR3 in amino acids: CASQDSPLHF. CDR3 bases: TGTGCCAGCCAGGATTCACCCCTCCACTTT.

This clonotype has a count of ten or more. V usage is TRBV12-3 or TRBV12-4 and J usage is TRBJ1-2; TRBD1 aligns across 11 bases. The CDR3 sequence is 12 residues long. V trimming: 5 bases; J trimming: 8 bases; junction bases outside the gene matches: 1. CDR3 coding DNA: TGTGCCAGCAGTCGGACAGGGGGCGGCTACACCTTC. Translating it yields CASSRTGGGYTF.

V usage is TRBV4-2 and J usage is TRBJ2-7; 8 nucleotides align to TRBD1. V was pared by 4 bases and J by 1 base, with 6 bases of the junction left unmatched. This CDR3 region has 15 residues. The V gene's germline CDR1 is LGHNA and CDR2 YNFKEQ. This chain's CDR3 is CASSPRDRPSYEQYF. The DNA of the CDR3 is TGTGCCAGCAGCCCTAGGGACAGGCCGTCCTACGAGCAGTACTTC.

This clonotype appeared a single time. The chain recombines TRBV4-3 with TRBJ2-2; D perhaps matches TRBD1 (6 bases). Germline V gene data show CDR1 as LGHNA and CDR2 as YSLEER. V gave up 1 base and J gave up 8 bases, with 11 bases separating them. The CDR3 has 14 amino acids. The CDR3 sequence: CASSQARGLGELFF. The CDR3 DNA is TGCGCCAGCAGCCAAGCCAGGGGTTTGGGGGAGCTGTTTTTT.

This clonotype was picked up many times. CDR3 amino acids: CASSLAGGRVFNEQFF. The CDR3 nucleotides read TGTGCCAGCAGCTTAGCGGGCGGGAGAGTATTTAATGAGCAGTTCTTC. The chain carries TRBV7-2 and TRBJ2-1, with TRBD2 matching over 7 bases. This CDR3 is built from 16 residues. The junction had 9 bases not matched to a gene; V was cut back by 0 bases and J by 7 bases. Germline V gives CDR1 SGHTA, CDR2 FQGNSA.

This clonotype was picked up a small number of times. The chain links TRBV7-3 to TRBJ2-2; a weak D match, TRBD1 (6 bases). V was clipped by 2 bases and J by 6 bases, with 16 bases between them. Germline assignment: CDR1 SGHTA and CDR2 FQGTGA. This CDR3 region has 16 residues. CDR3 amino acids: CASSLVPNRDPGELFF. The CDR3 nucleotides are TGTGCCAGCAGCTTAGTCCCTAACAGGGATCCCGGGGAGCTGTTTTTT.

CDR3 in DNA: TGTGCCAGCAGCTTGAAGGGGGCAGATACGCAGTATTTT. As protein: CASSLKGADTQYF. The chain recombines TRBV7-9 with TRBJ2-3, with TRBD1 as a possible D gene (6 bases). The CDR3 is 13 residues long. V lost 3 bases and J lost 4, with 8 bases in between. Germline V lookup: CDR1 SEHNR, CDR2 FQNEAQ (reference sequence).

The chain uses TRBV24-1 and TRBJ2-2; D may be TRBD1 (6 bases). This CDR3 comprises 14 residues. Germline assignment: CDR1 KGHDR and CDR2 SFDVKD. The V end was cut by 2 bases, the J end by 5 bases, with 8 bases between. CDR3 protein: CATSDYRVTGELFF. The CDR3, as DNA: TGTGCCACCAGTGATTACAGGGTGACCGGGGAGCTGTTTTTT.

CDR3 bases: TGTGCCACCCTGTGGCCGGCAAGCTCCTACAATGAGCAGTTCTTC. This translates into CATLWPASSYNEQFF. The chain employs TRBV28 and TRBJ2-1; D is uncertain. The CDR3 is 15 residues long. Germline CDR1 is MDHEN and CDR2 is SYDVKM. With 10 bases removed from V and 0 bases from J, the gap between germline ends came to 16 bases.

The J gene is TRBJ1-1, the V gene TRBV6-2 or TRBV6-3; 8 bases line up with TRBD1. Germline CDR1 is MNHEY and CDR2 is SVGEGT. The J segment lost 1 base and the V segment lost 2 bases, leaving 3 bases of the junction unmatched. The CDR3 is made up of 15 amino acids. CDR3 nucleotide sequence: TGTGCCAGCAGTTACCCCGGGACAGGGAACACTGAAGCTTTCTTT. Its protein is CASSYPGTGNTEAFF.

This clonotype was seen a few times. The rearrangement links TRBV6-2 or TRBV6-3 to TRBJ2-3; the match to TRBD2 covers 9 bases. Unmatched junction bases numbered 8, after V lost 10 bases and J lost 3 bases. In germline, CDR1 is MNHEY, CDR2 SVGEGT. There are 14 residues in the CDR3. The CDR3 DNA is TGTGCCAACCAGCTAGCGGGATCAACAGATACGCAGTATTTT. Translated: CANQLAGSTDTQYF.